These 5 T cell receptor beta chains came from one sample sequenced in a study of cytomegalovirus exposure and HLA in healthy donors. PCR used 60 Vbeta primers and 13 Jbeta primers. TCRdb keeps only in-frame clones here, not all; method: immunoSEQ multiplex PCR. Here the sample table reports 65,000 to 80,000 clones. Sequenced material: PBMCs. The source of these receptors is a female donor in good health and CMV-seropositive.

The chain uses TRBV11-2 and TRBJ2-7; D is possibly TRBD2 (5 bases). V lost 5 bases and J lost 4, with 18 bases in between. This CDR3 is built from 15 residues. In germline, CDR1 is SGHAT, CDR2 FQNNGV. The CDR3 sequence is CASSPWGGSGYEQYF. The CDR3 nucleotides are TGTGCCAGCAGCCCCTGGGGTGGGAGTGGTTACGAGCAGTACTTC.

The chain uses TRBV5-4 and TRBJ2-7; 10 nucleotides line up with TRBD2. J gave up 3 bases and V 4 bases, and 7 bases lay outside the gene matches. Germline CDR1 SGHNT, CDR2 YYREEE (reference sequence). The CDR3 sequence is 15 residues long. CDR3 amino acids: CASSLKREGYYEQYF. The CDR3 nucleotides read TGTGCCAGCAGCCTGAAGCGGGAGGGTTACTACGAGCAGTACTTC.

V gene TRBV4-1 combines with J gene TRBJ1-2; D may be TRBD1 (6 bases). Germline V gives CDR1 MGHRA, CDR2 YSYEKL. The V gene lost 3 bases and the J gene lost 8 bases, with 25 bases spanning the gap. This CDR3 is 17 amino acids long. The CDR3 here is CASSHLRTVDLRSGYTF. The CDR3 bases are TGCGCCAGCAGCCACCTCAGGACAGTCGACCTCCGTTCCGGCTACACCTTC.

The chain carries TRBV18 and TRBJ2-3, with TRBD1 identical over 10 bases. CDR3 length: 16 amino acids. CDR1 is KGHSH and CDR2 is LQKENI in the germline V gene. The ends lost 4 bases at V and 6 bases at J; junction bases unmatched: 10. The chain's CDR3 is CASSLGRTGGTDTQYF. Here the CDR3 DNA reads TGTGCCAGCTCACTAGGACGGACAGGGGGAACGGATACGCAGTATTTT.

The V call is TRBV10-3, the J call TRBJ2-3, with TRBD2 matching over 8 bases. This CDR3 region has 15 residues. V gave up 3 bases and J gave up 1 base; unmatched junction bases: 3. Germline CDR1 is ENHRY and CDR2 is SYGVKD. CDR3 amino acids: CAISEATSGTDTQYF. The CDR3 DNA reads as TGTGCCATCAGTGAAGCGACTAGCGGCACAGATACGCAGTATTTT.